What follows describes a single T cell receptor (beta chain). A few counts support this clonotype. The antigen it recognizes is unknown. Qualities for individual bases were not recorded, and no much larger clone is one base off. This specimen comes from a study of T-cell reconstitution after alpha-beta-depleted transplantation in children (dated by TCRdb to the mid-2010s). Some background on the complete study: Using TCR repertoire profiling, the study followed T-cell immune reconstitution in a quantitative way in children after TCRalphabeta/CD19-depleted allogeneic hematopoietic cell transplantation. What the research found in general, with its limitations: The high TCRbeta diversity at day 60 in some patients was ascribed to recipient T cells and intrathymic progenitors that had survived conditioning. Over subsequent months, a decline in hyperexpanded clone frequencies was noted, and after one year, T-cell counts and TCRbeta diversity were mostly ascribed to newly produced T cells. About two months after transplant, the apparently early recovery of alphabetaT-cell counts reportedly depended on just several hundred clones that had expanded rapidly and came from non-depleted graft cells.

The library was made by PCR. TCRdb records Illumina HiSeq 2500 as the sequencer. TCR libraries were prepared with molecular barcoding, using unique molecular identifiers to normalize TCRbeta repertoire quantification. The public reads were run again by TCRdb, first through fastp at Q25 and then through MiXCR, and only productive beta chains were kept. Each CDR3 protein gets just one entry, which takes the most common genes and DNA from the rows behind it. The sample data list about 830,000 distinct CDR3 sequences, and 16% of these were observed just once. Jointly, the top ten make up around 5% of the sample. Interpreted using the paper, the treatment or condition label stands for: allogeneic hematopoietic cell transplantation with graft depleted of TCRalphabeta T cells and CD19 B cells. The children who served as transplant recipients had been given grafts of TCRalphabeta/CD19-depleted allogeneic hematopoietic cells.

V gives up 5 bases and J gives up 0 bases, and the segment between their germline ends measures 12 bases. From a lookup of the germline V gene, CDR1 and CDR2 are SGHRS and YFSETQ. The CDR3 runs 15 amino acids, cysteine and phenylalanine included. CDR3 DNA is the only sequence kept; it has 45 bases, read in frame from the first base. This sequence uses TRBV5-1 and TRBJ2-1, with the D gene not confidently named. This sequence originates from a male patient younger than 18 who had a stem cell transplant for acute lymphoblastic leukemia, so the T cells may come from the graft donor. The sequencing here drew on PBMCs, mostly from graft donor cells, taken 360 days after TCRalphabeta/CD19-depleted stem cell transplant. In nucleotides, the sequence is TGCGCCAGCAGACCGGTGGCGAGCTCCTACAATGAGCAGTTCTTC. It specifies CASRPVASSYNEQFF.